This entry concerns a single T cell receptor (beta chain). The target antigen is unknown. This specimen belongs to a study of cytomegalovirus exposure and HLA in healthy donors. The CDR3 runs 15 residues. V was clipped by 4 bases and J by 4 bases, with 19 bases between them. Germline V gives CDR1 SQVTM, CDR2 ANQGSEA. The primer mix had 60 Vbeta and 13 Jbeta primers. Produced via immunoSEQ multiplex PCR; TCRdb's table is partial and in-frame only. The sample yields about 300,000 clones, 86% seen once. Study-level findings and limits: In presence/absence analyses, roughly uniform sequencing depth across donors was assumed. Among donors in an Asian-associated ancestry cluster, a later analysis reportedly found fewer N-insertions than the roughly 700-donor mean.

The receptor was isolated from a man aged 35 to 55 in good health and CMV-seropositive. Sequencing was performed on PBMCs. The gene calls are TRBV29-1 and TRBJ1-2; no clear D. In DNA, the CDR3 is TGCAGCGTTGTGTCCTCAACGACGGGTTCCTATGGCTACACCTTC. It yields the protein CSVVSSTTGSYGYTF.